The clone carrying this T cell receptor beta chain was counted once. Its matching antigen is unknown. PCR amplification relied on 60 Vbeta primers (plus 13 Jbeta primers). Clones were read by immunoSEQ multiplex PCR, and TCRdb kept only the in-frame ones, dropping some. The sample contains roughly 150,000 clones, 65% to 90% of which appear only once. CDR1 SGHAT and CDR2 FQNNGV come from the germline V gene. The CDR3 is made up of 16 amino acids. V lost 1 base to trimming and J lost 4 bases; unmatched junction nucleotides: 10. The sample comes from a study of cytomegalovirus exposure and HLA in healthy donors. Study-wide findings and caveats: Earlier analysis looked at TCR beta V segments, and most were productive about 87% or about 30% of the time. Upon later analysis, TCR association rates were observed to vary by HLA locus, being highest for DRB1 and lowest for HLA-C.

The chain couples TRBV11-2 to TRBJ2-7, with 7 bases lining up with TRBD1. The sequencing sample was made of PBMCs. The clonotype was recovered from a woman aged 45-65 years in good health and CMV-seropositive. Written as DNA, the CDR3 is TGTGCCAGCAGCTTAGTATTGACAGGGCCTTCGTACGAGCAGTACTTC. Amino acids: CASSLVLTGPSYEQYF.